These 23 T cell receptor beta chains came from one sample sequenced in a study of shared T cell receptors in the human thymus. This table comes from immunoSEQ multiplex PCR, and its TCRdb copy is limited to in-frame clones, with some not included. The sample holds roughly 700,000 clones; 85% to 90% are singletons and the top ten take around 0.01%. This sample was also put to use in a study of human thymus T cells.

Material for sequencing was thymocytes. These receptors were obtained from a boy under two years old with a congenital heart defect.

The V call is TRBV14, the J call TRBJ1-4; no firm D call. Germline values: CDR1 SGHDN, CDR2 FVKESK. The CDR3 is made up of 17 amino acids. Trimming pared 2 bases from V and 8 bases from J, leaving 21 bases between. Here the CDR3 reads CASSQPKLGLWEEKLFF. CDR3 DNA sequence: TGTGCCAGCAGCCAACCTAAATTGGGCCTCTGGGAGGAAAAACTGTTTTTT.

The chain uses TRBV11-2 and TRBJ1-3; D remains ambiguous. Germline V lookup: CDR1 SGHAT, CDR2 FQNNGV. V was shortened by 3 bases and J by 2 bases, with 11 bases between the two germline ends. The CDR3 has 15 residues. The CDR3 reads CASSFATETGNTIYF. CDR3 DNA: TGTGCCAGCAGCTTTGCCACTGAGACTGGAAACACCATATATTTT.

Here the CDR3 DNA reads TGTGCCAGCTCACCAGGGACTAGCGGGAGGCATGAGCAGTTCTTC. This translates into CASSPGTSGRHEQFF. V is TRBV18 and J is TRBJ2-1, with 15 bases fitting TRBD2. In germline, CDR1 is KGHSH, CDR2 LQKENI. This CDR3 has 15 residues. V shed 2 bases and J 8 bases; nucleotides not matched to a gene: 1. Based on the CDR3 plus reference TRBV18 and TRBJ2-1, the full variable domain is NAGVMQNPRHLVRRRGQEARLRCSPMKGHSHVYWYRQLPEEGLKFMVYLQKENIIDESGMPKERFSAEFPKEGPSILRIQQVVRGDSAAYFCASSPGTSGRHEQFFGPGTRLTVL.

V usage is TRBV9 and J usage is TRBJ2-7; D is uncertain. The CDR3 is made up of 16 amino acids. Looked up from germline, CDR1 is SGDLS and CDR2 is YYNGEE. V gave up 0 bases and J gave up 6 bases, with 19 bases separating them. Here the CDR3 reads CASSVATETNPSEQYF. CDR3 in DNA: TGTGCCAGCAGCGTAGCTACAGAGACCAACCCCTCCGAGCAGTACTTC.

The genes are TRBV10-1 and TRBJ2-3; 10 nucleotides line up with TRBD2. J lost 0 bases, V lost 4 bases, and 1 base had no gene match. This CDR3 is built from 15 residues. Germline CDR1 reads WNHNN; CDR2 reads SYGVQD (reference sequence). DNA for the CDR3: TGCGCCAGCAGTGCTAGCGGGGGTAGCACAGATACGCAGTATTTT. It translates to CASSASGGSTDTQYF.

The chain recombines TRBV7-2 with TRBJ2-7; D is undetermined. V was trimmed by 5 bases and J by 3 bases, leaving 8 bases between them. This CDR3 region has 12 residues. Germline assignment: CDR1 SGHTA and CDR2 FQGNSA. The CDR3, as DNA: TGTGCCAGCAGCGCCCGACACTACGAGCAGTACTTC. Protein product: CASSARHYEQYF.

This sequence joins TRBV15 and TRBJ2-3, with D possibly TRBD2 on 5 matching bases. The CDR3 contains 18 residues. Trimming cost V 0 bases and J 0 bases, with 16 bases left between them. Germline V gives CDR1 LNHNV, CDR2 YYDKDF (reference sequence). CDR3 coding DNA: TGTGCCACCAGCAGAGAGGTTCGTCTAGCAATTAGCACAGATACGCAGTATTTT. This translates into CATSREVRLAISTDTQYF.

This clone was observed a handful of times. The genes are TRBV9 and TRBJ2-1; 7 bases line up with TRBD2. CDR1 and CDR2 (germline): SGDLS, YYNGEE. V lost 0 bases to trimming and J lost 4 bases; unmatched junction nucleotides: 7. CDR3 length: 16 residues. The CDR3 region has the DNA TGTGCCAGCAGCGTAGAGGCTAGCGGTTTTTACAATGAGCAGTTCTTC. It yields the protein CASSVEASGFYNEQFF.

The chain recombines TRBV28 with TRBJ2-7, with D perhaps matching TRBD1 (6 bases). CDR1 is MDHEN and CDR2 is SYDVKM in the germline V gene. Trimming removed 7 bases from V and 2 bases from J, with 15 bases in between. This CDR3 comprises 14 residues. CDR3 amino acids: CASNPPGQAYEQYF. CDR3 coding DNA: TGTGCCAGCAACCCGCCGGGACAAGCCTACGAGCAGTACTTC.

CDR3 nucleotides: TGTGCCAGAAGCTTGCCCGGAGTAGCGGGAGCAGGCTACGAGCAGTACTTC. Encoded protein: CARSLPGVAGAGYEQYF. The rearrangement links TRBV5-3 to TRBJ2-7; 9 bases fit TRBD2. TRBV5-3 belongs to the ORF category, with a function that is uncertain. With 1 base clipped from V and 3 bases from J, the junction kept 11 bases outside the gene matches. The CDR3 loop spans 17 amino acids.

The chain links TRBV12-5 to TRBJ2-7, with a possible D match to TRBD2 (5 bases). Germline lookup yields CDR1 LGHNT and CDR2 FRNRAP. The CDR3 length is 11 residues. Trimming shortened V by 5 bases and J by 4 bases, and 6 bases separated the two germline ends. The CDR3 loop reads CASGRLYEQYF. The DNA for the CDR3 is TGTGCTAGTGGTCGACTATACGAGCAGTACTTC. Full variable domain (remainder filled in from reference TRBV12-5 and TRBJ2-7): DARVTQTPRHKVTEMGQEVTMRCQPILGHNTVFWYRQTMMQGLELLAYFRNRAPLDDSGMPKDRFSAEMPDATLATLKIQPSEPRDSAVYFCASGRLYEQYFGPGTRLTVT.

The V and J genes are TRBV5-1 and TRBJ2-3; 7 nucleotides line up with TRBD2. CDR1 is SGHRS and CDR2 is YFSETQ in the germline V gene. This CDR3 is built from 15 residues. The J segment lost 2 bases and the V segment lost 2 bases, leaving 5 bases of the junction unmatched. CDR3 sequence: CASSFEREPTDTQYF. CDR3 sequence (DNA): TGCGCCAGCAGCTTTGAGCGGGAACCCACAGATACGCAGTATTTT.

The V gene is TRBV5-6, the J gene TRBJ1-2; 9 nucleotides agree with TRBD1. The CDR3 is 15 residues long. Germline V gives CDR1 SGHDT, CDR2 YYEEEE. V trimming: 3 bases; J trimming: 4 bases; junction bases outside the gene matches: 7. CDR3 region: CASSCRDRETYGYTF. The CDR3 bases are TGTGCCAGCAGCTGCCGGGACAGGGAAACCTATGGCTACACCTTC.

The CDR3 sequence is CASSSRVGGIQETQYF. The CDR3 DNA sequence: TGTGCCAGCAGTTCCCGGGTGGGCGGGATTCAAGAGACCCAGTACTTC. The gene calls are TRBV6-5 and TRBJ2-5, with D possibly being TRBD2 (6 bases). Deletions cut 4 bases from V and 2 bases from J, with 17 bases between. Per the germline V gene, CDR1 is MNHEY and CDR2 is SVGAGI. This CDR3 is 16 amino acids long.

The rearrangement links TRBV10-3 to TRBJ2-3; 8 nucleotides line up with TRBD1. V lost 6 bases to trimming and J lost 3 bases; unmatched junction nucleotides: 8. In germline, CDR1 is ENHRY, CDR2 SYGVKD. The CDR3 has 15 amino acids. For the CDR3, the DNA is TGTGCCATCAGCGTCAGGGGGCGCCGGACAGATACGCAGTATTTT. This translates into CAISVRGRRTDTQYF.

This chain links TRBV27 with TRBJ2-7, with 10 nucleotides matching TRBD1. Germline loops: CDR1 MNHEY, CDR2 SMNVEV (reference sequence). With 6 bases clipped from V and 2 bases from J, the junction kept 7 bases outside the gene matches. This CDR3 is 15 amino acids long. The CDR3 nucleotides read TGTGCCAGCAGAATAGGGGACAGGGGTCCCTACGAGCAGTACTTC. Protein: CASRIGDRGPYEQYF.

This rearrangement joins TRBV27 to TRBJ2-7; a possible D gene is TRBD1 (6 bases). The CDR3 loop spans 14 amino acids. Trimming removed 5 bases at V and 3 bases at J, with 14 bases between. CDR1 and CDR2 (germline): MNHEY, SMNVEV (reference sequence). The CDR3 nucleotides are TGTGCCAGCAGTCTTTCAGGACAGAACTACGAGCAGTACTTC. Translation gives CASSLSGQNYEQYF.

V gene TRBV7-9 combines with J gene TRBJ2-2; TRBD1 matches 12 bases. V dropped 5 bases and J dropped 6; count of bases not matched to a gene: 4. The CDR3 extends over 15 amino acids. Germline V lookup: CDR1 SEHNR, CDR2 FQNEAQ (reference sequence). The CDR3 sequence is CASSHRDRGPGELFF. The CDR3 bases are TGTGCCAGCAGCCACCGGGACAGGGGGCCCGGGGAGCTGTTTTTT.

This chain uses TRBV9 with TRBJ1-1; D gene unclear. V lost 4 bases and J lost 0, with 13 bases in between. The CDR3 is 15 amino acids. Germline V lookup: CDR1 SGDLS, CDR2 YYNGEE. The CDR3: CASSSPEDLNTEAFF. CDR3 bases: TGTGCCAGCAGCAGTCCCGAGGATTTGAACACTGAAGCTTTCTTT.

J is TRBJ2-7 and V is TRBV5-4, with 12 bases identical to TRBD2. Germline V CDR1 and CDR2: SGHNT, YYREEE (reference sequence). This CDR3 contains 15 residues. V lost 1 base, J lost 3 bases, and 2 bases stayed unmatched. CDR3 in amino acids: CASSLSTSGSYEQYF. The CDR3 coding sequence is TGTGCCAGCAGCTTGTCGACTAGCGGGAGCTACGAGCAGTACTTC.

This clone was recorded only once. J is TRBJ1-1 and V is TRBV10-2; 7 nucleotides agree with TRBD1. CDR1 and CDR2 from the germline V gene are WSHSY and SAAADI. Germline trimming cut 2 bases from V and 0 bases from J; bases unmatched to any gene: 6. There are 16 residues in the CDR3. This chain's CDR3 is CASSEGRDSMNTEAFF. In DNA, the CDR3 is TGCGCCAGCAGTGAGGGCCGGGACAGCATGAACACTGAAGCTTTCTTT.

In its sample, this clone was seen once. This sequence joins TRBV28 and TRBJ2-7, with D perhaps TRBD1 (5 bases). V was clipped by 3 bases and J by 2 bases, with 14 bases between them. CDR3 length equals 15 residues. Germline lookup yields CDR1 MDHEN and CDR2 SYDVKM. CDR3 region: CASSLADKEPYEQYF. The CDR3 DNA follows: TGTGCCAGCAGTTTGGCGGACAAGGAGCCCTACGAGCAGTACTTC.

The V and J genes are TRBV27 and TRBJ2-2; 13 nucleotides match TRBD2. The CDR3 sequence is 16 residues long. V shed 6 bases, J shed 4 bases, and the junction held 5 bases outside the gene matches. CDR1 MNHEY and CDR2 SMNVEV come from the germline V gene (reference sequence). CDR3 sequence: CASSRRLAGGTGELFF. The CDR3 coding sequence is TGTGCCAGCAGCCGGAGACTAGCGGGAGGCACCGGGGAGCTGTTTTTT.